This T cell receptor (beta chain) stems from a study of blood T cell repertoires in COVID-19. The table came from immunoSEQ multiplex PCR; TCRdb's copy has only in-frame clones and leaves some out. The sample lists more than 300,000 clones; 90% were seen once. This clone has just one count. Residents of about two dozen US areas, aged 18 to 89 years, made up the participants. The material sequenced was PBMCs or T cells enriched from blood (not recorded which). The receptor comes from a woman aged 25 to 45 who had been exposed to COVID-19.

The CDR3 protein is CASSLYRTGGYEQYF. DNA of the CDR3: TGTGCCAGCAGTTTATATCGCACAGGGGGATACGAGCAGTACTTC. The chain combines TRBV27 with TRBJ2-7; TRBD1 agrees at 8 bases. J was trimmed by 4 bases and V by 1 base; bases with no gene match: 6. The germline gives CDR1 MNHEY, CDR2 SMNVEV (reference sequence). The CDR3 is 15 residues long.